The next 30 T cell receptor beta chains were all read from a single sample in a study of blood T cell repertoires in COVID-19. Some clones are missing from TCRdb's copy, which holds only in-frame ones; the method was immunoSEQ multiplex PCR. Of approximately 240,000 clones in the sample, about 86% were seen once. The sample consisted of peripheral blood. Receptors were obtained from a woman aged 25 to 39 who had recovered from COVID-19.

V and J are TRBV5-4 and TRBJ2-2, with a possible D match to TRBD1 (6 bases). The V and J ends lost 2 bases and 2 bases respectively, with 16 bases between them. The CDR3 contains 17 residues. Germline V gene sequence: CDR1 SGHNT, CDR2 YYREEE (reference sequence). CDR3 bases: TGTGCCAGCAGCTTCCCACAGGGTCCGACAAACACCGGGGAGCTGTTTTTT. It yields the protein CASSFPQGPTNTGELFF.

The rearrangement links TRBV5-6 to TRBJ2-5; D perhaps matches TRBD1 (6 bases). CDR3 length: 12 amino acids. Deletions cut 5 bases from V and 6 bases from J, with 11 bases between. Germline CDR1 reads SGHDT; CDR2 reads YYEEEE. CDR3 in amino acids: CASSLGGQTQYF. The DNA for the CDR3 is TGTGCCAGCAGTTTAGGGGGTCAGACCCAGTACTTC.

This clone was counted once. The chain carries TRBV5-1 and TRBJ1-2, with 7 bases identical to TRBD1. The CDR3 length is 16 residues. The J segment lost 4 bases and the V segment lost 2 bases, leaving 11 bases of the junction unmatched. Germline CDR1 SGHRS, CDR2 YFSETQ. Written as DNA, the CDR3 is TGCGCCAGCAGCTTTGGGACGGGGGACAGCCTCTATGGCTACACCTTC. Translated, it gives CASSFGTGDSLYGYTF.

This CDR3 reads CASSYTGDQPQHF. The CDR3 DNA reads TGTGCCAGCAGCTATACAGGGGACCAGCCCCAGCATTTT. V is TRBV12-3 or TRBV12-4 and J is TRBJ1-5; 7 positions match TRBD1. The CDR3 has 13 residues. V lost 6 bases to trimming and J lost 7 bases; unmatched junction nucleotides: 6.

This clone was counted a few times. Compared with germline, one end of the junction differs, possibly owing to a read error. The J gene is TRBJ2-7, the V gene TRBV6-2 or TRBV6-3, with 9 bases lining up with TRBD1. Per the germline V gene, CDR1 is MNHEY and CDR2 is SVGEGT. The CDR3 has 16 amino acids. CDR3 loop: CASSYSPGQGSWSGNF. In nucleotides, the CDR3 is TGTGCCAGCAGTTACAGCCCGGGACAGGGTTCTTGGAGCGGTAACTTC.

CDR3 protein: CASSAGTGASTDTQYF. The DNA of the CDR3 is TGTGCCAGCAGTGCCGGGACAGGGGCTAGCACAGATACGCAGTATTTT. V usage is TRBV6-1 and J usage is TRBJ2-3; 10 nucleotides match TRBD1. Germline V gene data show CDR1 as MNHNS and CDR2 as SASEGT. J was trimmed by 0 bases and V by 4 bases; bases with no gene match: 4. CDR3 length: 16 residues.

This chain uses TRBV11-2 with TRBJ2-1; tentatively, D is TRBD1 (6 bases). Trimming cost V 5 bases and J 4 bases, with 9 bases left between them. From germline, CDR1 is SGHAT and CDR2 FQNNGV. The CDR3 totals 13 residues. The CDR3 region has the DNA TGTGCCAGCAGCCTCGGACAGTACAATGAGCAGTTCTTC. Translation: CASSLGQYNEQFF.

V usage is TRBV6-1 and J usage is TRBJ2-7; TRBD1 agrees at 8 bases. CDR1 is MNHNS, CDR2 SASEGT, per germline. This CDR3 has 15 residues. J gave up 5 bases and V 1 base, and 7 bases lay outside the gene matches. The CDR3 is CASSEVRTGNHEQYF. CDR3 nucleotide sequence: TGTGCCAGCAGTGAAGTAAGGACAGGGAACCACGAGCAGTACTTC.

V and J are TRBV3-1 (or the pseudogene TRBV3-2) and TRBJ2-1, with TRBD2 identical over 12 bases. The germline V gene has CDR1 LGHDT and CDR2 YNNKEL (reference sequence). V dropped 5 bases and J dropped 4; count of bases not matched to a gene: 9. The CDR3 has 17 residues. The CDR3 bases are TGTGCCAGCAGCTCTGGACTAGCGGGAAGGGTGTACAATGAGCAGTTCTTC. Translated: CASSSGLAGRVYNEQFF.

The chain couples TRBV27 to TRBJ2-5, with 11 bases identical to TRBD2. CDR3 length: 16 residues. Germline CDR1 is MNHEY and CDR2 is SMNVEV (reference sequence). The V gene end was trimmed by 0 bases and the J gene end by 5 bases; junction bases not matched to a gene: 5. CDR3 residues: CASSLSSSGGFETQYF. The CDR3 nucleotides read TGTGCCAGCAGTTTATCGTCTAGCGGGGGGTTCGAGACCCAGTACTTC.

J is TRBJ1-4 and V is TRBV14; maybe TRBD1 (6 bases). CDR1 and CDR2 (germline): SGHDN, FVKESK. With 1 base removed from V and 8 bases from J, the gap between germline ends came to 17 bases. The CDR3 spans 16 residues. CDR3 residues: CASSQAGNRADEKLFF. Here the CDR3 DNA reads TGTGCCAGCAGCCAAGCTGGTAACAGGGCGGACGAAAAACTGTTTTTT.

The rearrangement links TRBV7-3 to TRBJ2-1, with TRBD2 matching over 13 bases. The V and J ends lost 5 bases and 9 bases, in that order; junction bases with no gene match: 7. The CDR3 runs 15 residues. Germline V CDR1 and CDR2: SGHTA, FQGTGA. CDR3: CASSAGLAGMGEQFF. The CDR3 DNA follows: TGTGCCAGCAGCGCGGGACTAGCGGGGATGGGTGAGCAGTTCTTC.

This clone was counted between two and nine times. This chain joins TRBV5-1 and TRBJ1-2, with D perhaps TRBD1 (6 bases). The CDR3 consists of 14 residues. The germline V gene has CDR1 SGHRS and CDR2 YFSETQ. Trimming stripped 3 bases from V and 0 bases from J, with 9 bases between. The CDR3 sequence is CASSSDRSNYGYTF. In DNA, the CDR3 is TGCGCCAGCAGCTCCGACAGGTCTAACTATGGCTACACCTTC.

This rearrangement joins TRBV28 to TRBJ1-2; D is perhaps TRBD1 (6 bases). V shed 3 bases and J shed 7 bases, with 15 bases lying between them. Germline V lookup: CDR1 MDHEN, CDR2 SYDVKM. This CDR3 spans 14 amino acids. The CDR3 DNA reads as TGTGCCAGCAGTTTGTCGGCAGGGGCGGGTGGCTACACCTTC. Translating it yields CASSLSAGAGGYTF.

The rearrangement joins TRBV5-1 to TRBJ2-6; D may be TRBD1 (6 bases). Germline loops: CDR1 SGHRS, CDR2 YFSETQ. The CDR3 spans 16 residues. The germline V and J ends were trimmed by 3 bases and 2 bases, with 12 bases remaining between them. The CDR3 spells CASSWPGDTGANVLTF. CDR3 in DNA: TGCGCCAGCAGCTGGCCAGGGGATACTGGGGCCAACGTCCTGACTTTC.

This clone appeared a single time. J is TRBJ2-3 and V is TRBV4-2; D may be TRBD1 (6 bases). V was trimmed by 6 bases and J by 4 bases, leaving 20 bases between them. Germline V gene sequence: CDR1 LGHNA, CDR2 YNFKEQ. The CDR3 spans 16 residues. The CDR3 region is CASRQTSRGRADTQYF. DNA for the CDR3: TGTGCCAGCAGGCAAACGTCCAGGGGAAGGGCAGATACGCAGTATTTT.

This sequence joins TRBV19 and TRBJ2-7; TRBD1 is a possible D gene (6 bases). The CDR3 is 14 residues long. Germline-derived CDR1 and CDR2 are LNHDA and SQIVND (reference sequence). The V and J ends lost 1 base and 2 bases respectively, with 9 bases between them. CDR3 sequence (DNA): TGTGCCAGTAGTATAGGGTCAGGGGCCTACGAGCAGTACTTC. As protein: CASSIGSGAYEQYF.

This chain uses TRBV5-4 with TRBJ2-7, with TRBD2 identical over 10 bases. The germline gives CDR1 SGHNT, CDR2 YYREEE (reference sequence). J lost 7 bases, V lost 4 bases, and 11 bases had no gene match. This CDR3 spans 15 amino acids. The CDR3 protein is CASSPEGAGGEEQYF. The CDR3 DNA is TGTGCCAGCAGCCCCGAGGGAGCGGGAGGGGAAGAGCAGTACTTC.

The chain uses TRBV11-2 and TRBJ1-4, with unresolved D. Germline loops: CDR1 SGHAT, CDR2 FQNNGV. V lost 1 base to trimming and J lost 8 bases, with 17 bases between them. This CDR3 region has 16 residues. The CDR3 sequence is CASSLGVDIFGEKLFF. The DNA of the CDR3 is TGTGCCAGCAGCTTAGGGGTAGACATATTTGGCGAAAAACTGTTTTTT.

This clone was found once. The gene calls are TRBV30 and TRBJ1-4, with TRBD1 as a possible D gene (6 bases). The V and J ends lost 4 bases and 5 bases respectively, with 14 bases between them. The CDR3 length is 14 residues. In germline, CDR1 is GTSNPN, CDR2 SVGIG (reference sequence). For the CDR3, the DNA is TGTGCCTGGAAACAGAACAGGGCGAATGAAAAACTGTTTTTT. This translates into CAWKQNRANEKLFF.

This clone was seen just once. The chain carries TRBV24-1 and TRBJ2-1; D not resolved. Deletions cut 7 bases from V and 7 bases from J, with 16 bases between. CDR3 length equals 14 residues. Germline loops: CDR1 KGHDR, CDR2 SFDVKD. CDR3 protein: CATSKSVEANEQFF. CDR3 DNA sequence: TGTGCCACCAGCAAAAGCGTCGAAGCAAATGAGCAGTTCTTC.

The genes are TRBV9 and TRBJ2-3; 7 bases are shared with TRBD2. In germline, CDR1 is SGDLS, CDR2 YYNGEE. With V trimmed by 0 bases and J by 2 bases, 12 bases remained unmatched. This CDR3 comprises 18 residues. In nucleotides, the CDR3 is TGTGCCAGCAGCGTAGCTACGTCTAGCGGACTTTACACAGATACGCAGTATTTT. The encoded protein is CASSVATSSGLYTDTQYF.

The CDR3 sequence: CASSLTGTNSPLHF. The DNA for the CDR3 is TGTGCCAGCAGCCTGACAGGGACAAATTCACCCCTCCACTTT. The J gene is TRBJ1-6, the V gene TRBV4-2; TRBD1 agrees at 7 bases. Trimming removed 4 bases from V and 7 bases from J; junction bases left unmatched: 4. CDR1 is LGHNA, CDR2 YNFKEQ, per germline. CDR3 length equals 14 residues.

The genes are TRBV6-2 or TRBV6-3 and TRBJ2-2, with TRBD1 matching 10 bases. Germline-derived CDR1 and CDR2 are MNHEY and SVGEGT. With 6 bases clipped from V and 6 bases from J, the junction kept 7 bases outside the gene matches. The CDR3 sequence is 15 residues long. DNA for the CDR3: TGTGCCAGCAGCCGGGACAGGGGTGGTGCCGGGGAGCTGTTTTTT. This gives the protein CASSRDRGGAGELFF.

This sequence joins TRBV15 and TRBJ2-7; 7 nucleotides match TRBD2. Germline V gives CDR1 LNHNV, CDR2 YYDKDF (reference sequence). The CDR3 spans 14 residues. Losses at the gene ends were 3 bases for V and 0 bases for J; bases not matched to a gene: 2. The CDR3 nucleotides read TGTGCCACCAGCAGCGGCGGGAGCTCCTACGAGCAGTACTTC. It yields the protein CATSSGGSSYEQYF.

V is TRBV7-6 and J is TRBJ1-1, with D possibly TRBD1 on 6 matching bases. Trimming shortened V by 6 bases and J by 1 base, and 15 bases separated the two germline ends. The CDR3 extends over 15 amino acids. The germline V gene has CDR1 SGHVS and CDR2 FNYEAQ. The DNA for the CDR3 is TGTGCCAGCAGTTTTGGGAGGGACACGAACACTGAAGCTTTCTTT. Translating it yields CASSFGRDTNTEAFF.

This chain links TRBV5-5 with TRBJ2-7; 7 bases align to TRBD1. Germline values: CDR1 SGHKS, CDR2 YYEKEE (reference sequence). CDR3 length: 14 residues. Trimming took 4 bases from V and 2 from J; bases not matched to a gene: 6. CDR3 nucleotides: TGTGCCAGCAGCCTACTAGACAGGGCCTACGAGCAGTACTTC. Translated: CASSLLDRAYEQYF.

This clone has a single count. CDR3 nucleotides: TGTGCCAGCAGCTTAGAGACCTGGAGTAGCTCCTACAATGAGCAGTTCTTC. Translated: CASSLETWSSSYNEQFF. The chain links TRBV7-6 to TRBJ2-1; D gene uncertain. Germline loops: CDR1 SGHVS, CDR2 FNYEAQ. Trimming removed 1 base at V and 0 bases at J, with 13 bases between. The CDR3 covers 17 residues.

The CDR3 region is CSVVTGFYEQYF. The CDR3 DNA follows: TGCAGCGTTGTGACAGGGTTTTACGAGCAGTACTTC. This sequence joins TRBV29-1 and TRBJ2-7; 7 positions agree with TRBD1. Losses at the gene ends were 4 bases for V and 4 bases for J; bases not matched to a gene: 4. The V gene's germline CDR1 is SQVTM and CDR2 ANQGSEA. The CDR3 spans 12 residues.

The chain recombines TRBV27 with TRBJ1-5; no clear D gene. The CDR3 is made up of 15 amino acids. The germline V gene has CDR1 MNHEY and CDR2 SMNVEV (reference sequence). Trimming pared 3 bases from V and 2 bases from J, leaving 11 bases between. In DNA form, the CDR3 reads TGTGCCAGCAGTTTTGAGAGGCTGGGCAATCAGCCCCAGCATTTT. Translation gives CASSFERLGNQPQHF.